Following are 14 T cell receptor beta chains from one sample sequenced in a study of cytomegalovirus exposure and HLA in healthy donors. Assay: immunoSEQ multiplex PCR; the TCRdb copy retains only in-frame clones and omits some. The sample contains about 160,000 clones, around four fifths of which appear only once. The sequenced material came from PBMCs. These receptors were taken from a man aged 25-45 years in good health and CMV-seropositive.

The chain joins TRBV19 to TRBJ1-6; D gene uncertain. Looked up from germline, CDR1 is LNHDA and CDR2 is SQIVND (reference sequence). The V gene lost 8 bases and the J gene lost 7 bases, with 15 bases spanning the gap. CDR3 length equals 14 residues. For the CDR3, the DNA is TGTGCCAGTGTAGCAGGCCGCGGGAATTCACCCCTCCACTTT. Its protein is CASVAGRGNSPLHF.

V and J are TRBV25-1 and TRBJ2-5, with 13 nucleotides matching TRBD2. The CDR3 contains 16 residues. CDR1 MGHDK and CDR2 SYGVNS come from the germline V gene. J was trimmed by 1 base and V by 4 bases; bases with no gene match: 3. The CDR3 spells CASSGGTSGVQETQYF. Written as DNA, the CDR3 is TGTGCCAGCAGTGGGGGGACTAGCGGGGTCCAAGAGACCCAGTACTTC.

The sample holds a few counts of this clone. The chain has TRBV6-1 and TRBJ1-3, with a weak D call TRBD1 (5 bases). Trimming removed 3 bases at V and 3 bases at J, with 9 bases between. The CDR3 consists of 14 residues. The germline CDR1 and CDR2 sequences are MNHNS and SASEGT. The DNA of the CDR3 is TGTGCCAGCAGTGAGGGCAGGGTTGGAAACACCATATATTTT. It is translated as CASSEGRVGNTIYF.

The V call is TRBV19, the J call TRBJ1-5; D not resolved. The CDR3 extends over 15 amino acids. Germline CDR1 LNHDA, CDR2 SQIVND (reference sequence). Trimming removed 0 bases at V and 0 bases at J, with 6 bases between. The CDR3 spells CASSIDQYSNQPQHF. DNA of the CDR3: TGTGCCAGTAGTATAGATCAGTATAGCAATCAGCCCCAGCATTTT.

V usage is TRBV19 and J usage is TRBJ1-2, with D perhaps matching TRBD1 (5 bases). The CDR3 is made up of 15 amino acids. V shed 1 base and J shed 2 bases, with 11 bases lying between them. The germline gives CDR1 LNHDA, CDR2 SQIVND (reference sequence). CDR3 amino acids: CASSIAGASNYGYTF. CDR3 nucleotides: TGTGCCAGTAGTATAGCTGGGGCAAGCAACTATGGCTACACCTTC.

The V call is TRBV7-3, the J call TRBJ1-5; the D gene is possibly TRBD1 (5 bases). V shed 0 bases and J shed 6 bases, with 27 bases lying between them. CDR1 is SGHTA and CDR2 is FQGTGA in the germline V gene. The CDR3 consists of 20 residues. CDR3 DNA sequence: TGTGCCAGCAGCTTAACGGCTGCGGGGTGCGGGGCGCCCACCGGTCAGCCCCAGCATTTT. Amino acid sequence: CASSLTAAGCGAPTGQPQHF.

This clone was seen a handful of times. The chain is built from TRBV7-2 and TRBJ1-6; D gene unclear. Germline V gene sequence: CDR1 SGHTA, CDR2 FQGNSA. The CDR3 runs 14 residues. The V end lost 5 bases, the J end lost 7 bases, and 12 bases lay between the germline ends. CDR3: CASSLGWRNSPLHF. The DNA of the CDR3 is TGTGCCAGCAGCCTCGGATGGAGAAATTCACCCCTCCACTTT.

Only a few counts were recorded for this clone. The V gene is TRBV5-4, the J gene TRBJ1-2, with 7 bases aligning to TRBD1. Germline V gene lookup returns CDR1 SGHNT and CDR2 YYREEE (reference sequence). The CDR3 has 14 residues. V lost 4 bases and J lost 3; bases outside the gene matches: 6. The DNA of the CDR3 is TGTGCCAGCAGCATAGGACAGGCGGACTATGGCTACACCTTC. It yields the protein CASSIGQADYGYTF.

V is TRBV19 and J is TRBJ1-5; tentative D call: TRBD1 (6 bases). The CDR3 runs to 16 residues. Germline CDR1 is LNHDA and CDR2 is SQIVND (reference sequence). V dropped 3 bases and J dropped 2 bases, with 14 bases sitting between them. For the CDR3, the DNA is TGTGCCAGTAGTATTGGGGGGGGGCTCGGCAATCAGCCCCAGCATTTT. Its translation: CASSIGGGLGNQPQHF.

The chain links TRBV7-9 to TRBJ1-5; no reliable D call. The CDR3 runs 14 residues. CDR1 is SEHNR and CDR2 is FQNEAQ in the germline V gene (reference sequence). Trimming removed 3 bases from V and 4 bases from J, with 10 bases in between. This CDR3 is CASSFGQENQPQHF. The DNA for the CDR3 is TGTGCCAGCAGCTTTGGGCAGGAAAATCAGCCCCAGCATTTT.

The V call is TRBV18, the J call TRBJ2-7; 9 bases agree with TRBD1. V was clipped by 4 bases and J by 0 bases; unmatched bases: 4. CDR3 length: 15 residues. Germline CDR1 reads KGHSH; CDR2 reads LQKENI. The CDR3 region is CASSLLTGGSYEQYF. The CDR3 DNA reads TGTGCCAGCTCACTGTTGACAGGGGGCTCCTACGAGCAGTACTTC.

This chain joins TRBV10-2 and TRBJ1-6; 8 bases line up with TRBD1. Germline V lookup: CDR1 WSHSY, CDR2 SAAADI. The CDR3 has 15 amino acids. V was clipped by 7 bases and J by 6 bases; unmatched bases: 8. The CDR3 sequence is CASTGGQGGNSPLHF. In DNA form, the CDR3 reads TGCGCCAGCACCGGAGGACAGGGCGGTAATTCACCCCTCCACTTT.

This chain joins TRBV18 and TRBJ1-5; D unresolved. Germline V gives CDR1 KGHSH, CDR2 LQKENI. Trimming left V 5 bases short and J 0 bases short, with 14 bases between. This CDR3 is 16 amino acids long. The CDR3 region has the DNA TGTGCCAGCTCAGTAGGAGAACCTTCTAGCAATCAGCCCCAGCATTTT. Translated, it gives CASSVGEPSSNQPQHF.

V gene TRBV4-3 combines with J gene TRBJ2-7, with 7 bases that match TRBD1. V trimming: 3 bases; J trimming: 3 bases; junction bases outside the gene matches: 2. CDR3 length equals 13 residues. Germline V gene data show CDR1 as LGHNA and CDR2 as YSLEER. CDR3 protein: CASSHYRGYEQYF. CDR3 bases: TGCGCCAGCAGCCATTACAGGGGCTACGAGCAGTACTTC.